This is a list of T cell receptor beta chains from one sample in a study of blood T cells in healthy people across ages. In TCRdb, the 5' RACE reads were re-called with MiXCR into one record per CDR3 protein. Of about 1.4 million distinct CDR3 sequences listed, around 55% are singletons. Input material: blood. The receptors here all came from a man aged 18 to 35 in good health. CDR3s leave out the opening cysteine and the closing phenylalanine or tryptophan. Not all rows give a size; the values are once, few, many and, for expanded clones, a class.

v_call,clone_size,j_call,cdr3_aa
TRBV28,.,TRBJ2-5,ASSPLGSVPLFQETQY
TRBV10-3,.,.,AISESTGYNEQY
TRBV29-1,few,TRBJ2-2,SVAQNTGELF
TRBV5-1,.,TRBJ2-7,ASSRSGQGSYEQY
TRBV7-6,.,TRBJ1-4,ASSLGGVGSTNEKLF
TRBV21-1,few,TRBJ2-4,ATTRTGAKNIQY
TRBV11-2,.,TRBJ1-1,ASSLDPTGGSGAF
TRBV20-1,.,.,SARGQLYEQY
TRBV7-2,few,TRBJ2-1,ASSLGPPAEQF
TRBV20-1,.,TRBJ2-3,SVTPGAPTDTQY
TRBV3-1,.,TRBJ2-3,ASRGPTAPDGQY
TRBV24-1,.,TRBJ2-1,ATRGGTGLYNEQF
TRBV21-1,once,TRBJ2-3,ASSKTGPPTDTQY